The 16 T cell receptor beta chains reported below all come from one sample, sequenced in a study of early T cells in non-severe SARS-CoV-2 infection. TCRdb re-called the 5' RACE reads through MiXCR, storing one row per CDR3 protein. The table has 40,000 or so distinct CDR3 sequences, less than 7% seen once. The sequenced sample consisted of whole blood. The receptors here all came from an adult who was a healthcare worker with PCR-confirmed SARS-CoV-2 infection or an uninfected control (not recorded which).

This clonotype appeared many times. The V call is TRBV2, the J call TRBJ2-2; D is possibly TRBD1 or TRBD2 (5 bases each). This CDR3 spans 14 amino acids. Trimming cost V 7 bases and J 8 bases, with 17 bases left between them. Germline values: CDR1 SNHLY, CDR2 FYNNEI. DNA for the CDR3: TGTGCCAGCAAATGGGGACCAGAAGGTGGGGAGCTGTTTTTT. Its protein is CASKWGPEGGELFF.

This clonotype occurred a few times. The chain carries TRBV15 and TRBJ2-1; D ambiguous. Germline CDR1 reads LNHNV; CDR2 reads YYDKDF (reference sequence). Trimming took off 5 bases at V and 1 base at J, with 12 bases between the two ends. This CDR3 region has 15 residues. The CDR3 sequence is CATSLTRVSYNEQFF. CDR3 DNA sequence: TGTGCCACCAGCCTTACTCGGGTTTCCTACAATGAGCAGTTCTTC.

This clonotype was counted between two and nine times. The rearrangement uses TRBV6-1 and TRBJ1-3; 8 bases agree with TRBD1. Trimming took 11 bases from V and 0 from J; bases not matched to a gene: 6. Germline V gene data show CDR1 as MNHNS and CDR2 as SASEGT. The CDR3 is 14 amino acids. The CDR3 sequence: CAGWTGTSGNTIYF. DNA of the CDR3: TGTGCCGGCTGGACAGGGACCTCTGGAAACACCATATATTTT.

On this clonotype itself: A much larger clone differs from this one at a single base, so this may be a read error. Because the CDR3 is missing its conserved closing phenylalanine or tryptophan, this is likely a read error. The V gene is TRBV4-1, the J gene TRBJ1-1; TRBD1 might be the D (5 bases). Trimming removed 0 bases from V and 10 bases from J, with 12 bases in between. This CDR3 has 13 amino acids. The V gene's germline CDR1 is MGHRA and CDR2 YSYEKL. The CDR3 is CASSQDRSGRAFS. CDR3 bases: TGCGCCAGCAGCCAAGATCGGTCAGGGAGAGCTTTCTCT.

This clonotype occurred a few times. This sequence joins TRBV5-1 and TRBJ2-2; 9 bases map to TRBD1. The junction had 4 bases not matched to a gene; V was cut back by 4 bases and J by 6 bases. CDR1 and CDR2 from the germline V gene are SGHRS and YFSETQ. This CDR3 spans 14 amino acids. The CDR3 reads CASSRTGAAGELFF. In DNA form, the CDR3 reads TGCGCCAGCAGCAGGACAGGGGCCGCCGGGGAGCTGTTTTTT. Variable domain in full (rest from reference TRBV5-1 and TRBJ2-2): KAGVTQTPRYLIKTRGQQVTLSCSPISGHRSVSWYQQTPGQGLQFLFEYFSETQRNKGNFPGRFSGRQFSNSRSEMNVSTLELGDSALYLCASSRTGAAGELFFGEGSRLTVL.

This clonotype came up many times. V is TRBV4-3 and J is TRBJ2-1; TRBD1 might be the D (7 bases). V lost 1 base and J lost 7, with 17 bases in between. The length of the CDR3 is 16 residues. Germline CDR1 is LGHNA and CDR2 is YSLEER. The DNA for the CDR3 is TGCGCCAGCAGCCAAGGAGGAGGGGGCGCGGGTAATGAGCAGTTCTTC. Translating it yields CASSQGGGGAGNEQFF.

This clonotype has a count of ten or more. As DNA, the CDR3 is TGTGCCAGCAGCTTAGCTTCAGGGGGTATCTACGAGCAGTACTTC. Protein product: CASSLASGGIYEQYF. This chain joins TRBV7-7 and TRBJ2-7; 7 bases align to TRBD1. There are 15 residues in the CDR3. The V and J ends lost 0 bases and 3 bases, in that order; junction bases with no gene match: 5. In germline, CDR1 is SSHAT, CDR2 FNYEAQ (reference sequence).

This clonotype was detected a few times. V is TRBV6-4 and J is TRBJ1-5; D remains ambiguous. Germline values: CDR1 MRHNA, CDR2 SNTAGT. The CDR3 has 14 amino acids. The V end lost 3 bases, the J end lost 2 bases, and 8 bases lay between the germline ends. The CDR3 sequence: CASSEEGGNQPQHF. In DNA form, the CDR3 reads TGTGCCAGCAGTGAGGAGGGCGGCAATCAGCCCCAGCATTTT.

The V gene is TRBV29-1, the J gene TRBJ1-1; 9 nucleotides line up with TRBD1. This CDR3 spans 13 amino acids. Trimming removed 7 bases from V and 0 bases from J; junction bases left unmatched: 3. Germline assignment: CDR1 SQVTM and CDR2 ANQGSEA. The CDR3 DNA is TGCAGCGCCCGGACAGGGGTGAACACTGAAGCTTTCTTT. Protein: CSARTGVNTEAFF.

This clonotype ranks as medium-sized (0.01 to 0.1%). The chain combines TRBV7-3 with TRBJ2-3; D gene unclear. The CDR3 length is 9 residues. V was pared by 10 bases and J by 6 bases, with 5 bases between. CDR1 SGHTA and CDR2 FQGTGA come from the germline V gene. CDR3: CANPDTQYF. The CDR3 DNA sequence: TGTGCCAATCCCGATACGCAGTATTTT.

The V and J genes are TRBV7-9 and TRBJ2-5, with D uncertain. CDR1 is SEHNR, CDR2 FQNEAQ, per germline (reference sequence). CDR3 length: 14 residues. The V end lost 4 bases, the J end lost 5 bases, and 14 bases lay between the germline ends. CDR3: CASSSSQAQETQYF. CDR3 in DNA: TGTGCCAGCAGCTCTTCTCAGGCCCAGGAGACCCAGTACTTC.

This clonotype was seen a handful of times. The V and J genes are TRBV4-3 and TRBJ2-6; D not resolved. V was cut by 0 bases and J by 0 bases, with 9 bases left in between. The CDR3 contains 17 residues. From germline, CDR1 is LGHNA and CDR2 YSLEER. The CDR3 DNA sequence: TGCGCCAGCAGCCAAGATGGATTCGCCTCTGGGGCCAACGTCCTGACTTTC. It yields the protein CASSQDGFASGANVLTF.

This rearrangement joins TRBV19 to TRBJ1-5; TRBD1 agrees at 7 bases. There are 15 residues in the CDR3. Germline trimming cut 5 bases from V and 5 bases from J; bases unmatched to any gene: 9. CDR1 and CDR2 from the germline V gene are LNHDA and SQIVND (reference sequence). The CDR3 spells CASSAPRDSHQPQHF. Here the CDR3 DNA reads TGTGCCAGTAGTGCGCCCAGGGACAGCCATCAGCCCCAGCATTTT.

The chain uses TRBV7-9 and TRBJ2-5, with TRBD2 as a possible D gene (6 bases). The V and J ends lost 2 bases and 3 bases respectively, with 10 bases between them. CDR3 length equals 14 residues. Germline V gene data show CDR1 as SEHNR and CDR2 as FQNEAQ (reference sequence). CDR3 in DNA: TGTGCCAGCAGCTTAAATGGCGGGGAAGAGACCCAGTACTTC. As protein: CASSLNGGEETQYF.

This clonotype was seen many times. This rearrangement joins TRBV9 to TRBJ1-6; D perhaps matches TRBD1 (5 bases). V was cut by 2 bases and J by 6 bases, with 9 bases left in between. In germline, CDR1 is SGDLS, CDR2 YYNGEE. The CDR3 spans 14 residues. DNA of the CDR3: TGTGCCAGCAGCGTGGGGGAAGCTAATTCACCCCTCCACTTT. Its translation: CASSVGEANSPLHF.

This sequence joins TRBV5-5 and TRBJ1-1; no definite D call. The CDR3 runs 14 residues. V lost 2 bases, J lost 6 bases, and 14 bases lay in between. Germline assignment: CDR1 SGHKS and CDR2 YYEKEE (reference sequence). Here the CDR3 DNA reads TGTGCCAGCAGCTTACAGAGAGCTTCACCTGAAGCTTTCTTT. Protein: CASSLQRASPEAFF. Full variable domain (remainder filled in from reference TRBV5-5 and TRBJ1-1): DAGVTQSPTHLIKTRGQQVTLRCSPISGHKSVSWYQQVLGQGPQFIFQYYEKEERGRGNFPDRFSARQFPNYSSELNVNALLLGDSALYLCASSLQRASPEAFFGQGTRLTVV.